These T cell receptor beta chains were read from a single sample in a study of blood T cells in healthy people across ages. TCRdb reprocessed the 5' RACE reads with MiXCR, giving one entry per CDR3 protein. The sample includes over 1,500,000 distinct CDR3 sequences, 35% to 50% of them seen just once. Specimen: blood. The receptors come from a human donor in good health. CDR3s include the opening cysteine and the closing phenylalanine or tryptophan. The D gene is left open where the match is weak. Clone sizes are given selectively: once, few, many, or a class where the clone is expanded.

j_gene | abundance | d_gene | len | v_gene | CDR3nt | CDR3aa
TRBJ2-5 | NA | NA | 14 | TRBV28 | TGTGCCAGCAGTTCTGTCGCGTACCAAGAGACCCAGTACTTC | CASSSVAYQETQYF
TRBJ2-4 | few | NA | 13 | TRBV12-3/TRBV12-4 | TGTGCCAGCAGTTTAATTTCCAGGGGTGATCAGTACTTC | CASSLISRGDQYF
TRBJ1-1 | NA | NA | 15 | TRBV7-2 | TGTGCCAGCAGCTTAGCCTTCGTCAGGGTTAGGGGAGCTTTCTTT | CASSLAFVRVRGAFF
TRBJ2-5 | few | TRBD2 | 15 | TRBV29-1 | TGCAGCGTTGAAAGGCTAGCGGGTCCCCAAGAGACCCAGTACTTC | CSVERLAGPQETQYF
TRBJ2-1 | NA | NA | 11 | TRBV29-1 | TGCAGCGTTGTGGGGTATGGGGAGCAGTTCTTC | CSVVGYGEQFF
TRBJ2-3 | once | TRBD1 | 16 | TRBV7-6 | TGTGCCAGCAGCGGTCAAGACAGGGGGCTGTCAGATACGCAGTATTTT | CASSGQDRGLSDTQYF
TRBJ2-7 | few | NA | 14 | TRBV9 | TGTGCCAGCAGCGTAGGCCAGGGGTTAGAGGAGCAGTACTTC | CASSVGQGLEEQYF
TRBJ2-3 | few | NA | 15 | TRBV7-3 | TGTGCCAGCAGCCGGAGAGGTGCCGGCACAGATACGCAGTATTTT | CASSRRGAGTDTQYF
TRBJ2-4 | few | NA | 16 | TRBV7-2 | TGTGCCAGCAGCTCCCCCGACTTAAGGGGGGTGGACATTCAGTACTTC | CASSSPDLRGVDIQYF
TRBJ2-5 | NA | NA | 14 | TRBV27 | TGTGCCAGCAGCTCCCGGGGTTGGGACGAGACCCAGTACTTC | CASSSRGWDETQYF
TRBJ2-5 | NA | TRBD2 | 18 | TRBV20-1 | TGCAGTGCACCGAGGGCGGGGACAGGACTAGCGGGGAAAGAGACCCAGTACTTC | CSAPRAGTGLAGKETQYF
TRBJ2-3 | few | NA | 15 | TRBV7-3 | TGTGCCAGCAGCTTAATGTCGGCCATTGGGGATACGCAGTATTTT | CASSLMSAIGDTQYF
TRBJ2-5 | NA | NA | 15 | TRBV6-1 | TGTGCCAGCAGTGAAGCCCCTCCTCGCGGAGAGACCCAGTACTTC | CASSEAPPRGETQYF
TRBJ2-7 | NA | TRBD2 | 16 | TRBV12-3/TRBV12-4 | TGTGCCAGCAGGGGAGTGACTAGCGGGGGACCCTACGAGCAGTACTTC | CASRGVTSGGPYEQYF
TRBJ1-1 | few | NA | 12 | TRBV12-3/TRBV12-4 | TGTGCCAGCAGTTTCATAGTCCCTGAAGCTTTCTTT | CASSFIVPEAFF
TRBJ2-3 | few | NA | 13 | TRBV29-1 | TGCAGCACCGGGGCGGGGTTCCTAGATACGCAGTATTTT | CSTGAGFLDTQYF
TRBJ1-6 | NA | NA | 16 | TRBV20-1 | TGCAGTGCTAGAGGTCCCACCGGGACTCACAAGGGACCCCTCCACTTT | CSARGPTGTHKGPLHF
TRBJ1-2 | few | NA | 14 | TRBV7-2 | TGTGCCAGCAGCTTAGCGCTTTCCCCTAGTGGCTACACCTTC | CASSLALSPSGYTF
TRBJ2-7 | NA | NA | 13 | TRBV29-1 | TGCAGCGTTTGGGCGCGAGGCCCCTACGAGCAGTACTTC | CSVWARGPYEQYF
TRBJ2-3 | many | NA | 16 | TRBV4-1 | TGCGCCAGCAGCCTCGGCGGGTCGCACGACACAGATACGCAGTATTTT | CASSLGGSHDTDTQYF
TRBJ1-5 | once | NA | 14 | TRBV4-2 | TGTGCCAGCAGCCAAGATCAGTTCAATCAGCCCCAGCATTTT | CASSQDQFNQPQHF
TRBJ2-3 | once | TRBD2 | 14 | TRBV7-2 | TGTGCCAGCAGCCTAGGGACTAGCGGGGACCCAAAGTATTTT | CASSLGTSGDPKYF
TRBJ2-7 | few | NA | 14 | TRBV6-6 | TGTGCCAGCAGTGCCGCCGGGCACTACTACGAGCAGTACTTC | CASSAAGHYYEQYF
TRBJ1-5 | NA | NA | 15 | TRBV6-2/TRBV6-3 | TGTGCCAGCAAACCGAGGGTCAATAGCAATCAGCCCCAGCATTTT | CASKPRVNSNQPQHF
TRBJ2-5 | NA | NA | 13 | TRBV5-5 | TGTGCCAGCAGCTCGTCCGAACAAGAGACCCAGTACTTC | CASSSSEQETQYF
TRBJ1-3 | NA | TRBD1 | 15 | TRBV7-2 | TGTGCCAGCAGCTATACACAGGGGAGTGGAAACACCATATATTTT | CASSYTQGSGNTIYF
TRBJ1-2 | NA | NA | 15 | TRBV4-3 | TGCGCCAGCAGCCAAGATGGTGCCGTTGACTATGGCTACACCTTC | CASSQDGAVDYGYTF
TRBJ2-7 | few | TRBD2 | 16 | TRBV12-3/TRBV12-4 | TGTGCCAGCAGTCCCTGGACTAGCGGGGGGATCTACGAGCAGTACTTC | CASSPWTSGGIYEQYF
TRBJ1-2 | few | NA | 15 | TRBV6-2/TRBV6-3 | TGTGCCAGCAGAGAAAACCCGCTGGCGTATTATGGCTACACCTTC | CASRENPLAYYGYTF
TRBJ2-1 | few | NA | 14 | TRBV4-2 | TGTGCCAGCAGCCCCCGGGTTACTTACAATGAGCAGTTCTTC | CASSPRVTYNEQFF
TRBJ1-6 | once | TRBD1 | 16 | TRBV9 | TGTGCCAGCAGCGTCTTAGCCTACAGGGGTCATTCACCCCTCCACTTT | CASSVLAYRGHSPLHF
TRBJ1-4 | NA | NA | 13 | TRBV7-2 | TGTGCCAGCAGCCCTTCCCGGAATGAAAAACTGTTTTTT | CASSPSRNEKLFF
TRBJ1-2 | NA | TRBD1 | 15 | TRBV28 | TGTGCCAGCAGGGAAACCGGGACAGGGACCTATGGCTACACCTTC | CASRETGTGTYGYTF
TRBJ2-1 | NA | TRBD2 | 17 | TRBV20-1 | TGCAGTGCTAGGGCCCTAGCGGGGACCAGCTCCTACAATGAGCAGTTCTTC | CSARALAGTSSYNEQFF
TRBJ2-7 | NA | TRBD1 | 14 | TRBV20-1 | TGCAGTGTTACTACAGGGGGTAGTTCCTACGAGCAGTACTTC | CSVTTGGSSYEQYF
TRBJ2-7 | NA | NA | 15 | TRBV11-3 | TGTGCCAGCAGCCGGCAGCACATGGCCCTGTACGAGCAGTACTTC | CASSRQHMALYEQYF
TRBJ1-5 | NA | TRBD1 | 16 | TRBV6-2/TRBV6-3 | TGTGCCAGCACCACCATTGACAGGGGAAGCAATCAGCCCCAGCATTTT | CASTTIDRGSNQPQHF
TRBJ1-4 | NA | NA | 16 | TRBV7-2 | TGTGCCAGCAGCCCGCAAGGACGGCACCGGGGTGAAAAACTGTTTTTT | CASSPQGRHRGEKLFF
TRBJ2-5 | few | NA | 15 | TRBV11-2 | TGTGCCAGCAGCTTAGGTTTAGGGGTAGGCGAGGCCCAGTACTTC | CASSLGLGVGEAQYF
TRBJ1-5 | many | NA | 14 | TRBV28 | TGTGCCAGCATCCCTAGGGCCCGCAATCAGCCCCAGCATTTT | CASIPRARNQPQHF
TRBJ2-7 | NA | TRBD1 | 17 | TRBV7-8 | TGTGCCAGCAGCTTAGGGCCCCCCCGGGACAGGGTGTACGAGCAGTACTTC | CASSLGPPRDRVYEQYF
TRBJ2-1 | NA | NA | 13 | TRBV2 | TGTGCCAGCGTGGCTATACTAGTGTCTGAGCAGTTCTTC | CASVAILVSEQFF
TRBJ2-7 | few | NA | 16 | TRBV6-2/TRBV6-3 | TGTGCCAGCAGTTACGGGGCCCCCAGGGGTGCCTACGAGCAGTACTTC | CASSYGAPRGAYEQYF
TRBJ1-3 | NA | NA | 15 | TRBV6-6 | TGTGCCAGCAGTTATACGGGACAAGCTGGAAACACCATATATTTT | CASSYTGQAGNTIYF
TRBJ2-5 | NA | TRBD2 | 16 | TRBV3-1 | TGTGCCAGCAGCCACCGGACTAGCGGGGGAGCTAAGACCCAGTACTTC | CASSHRTSGGAKTQYF
TRBJ2-1 | NA | TRBD2 | 19 | TRBV6-1 | TGTGCCAGCAAACAAGCGAGACTAGCGGGGGGGAAAGCCTACAATGAGCAGTTCTTC | CASKQARLAGGKAYNEQFF